These 31 T cell receptor beta chains originate from one sample sequenced in a study of vaccination effects on CD4 cells after COVID-19. For these receptors, no antigen is known. Viral peptide pools were used in the ViraFEST assay to expand antigen-specific CD4+ T cells, and sequencing came afterward. Researchers isolated CD4+ T cells once 9 to 11 days of culture had elapsed. The vaccine recipients had no prior SARS-CoV-2 infection, with negative nucleocapsid antibodies. Clones were read by immunoSEQ multiplex PCR, and TCRdb kept only the in-frame ones, dropping some. This repertoire shows 41,000 or so clones, over 75% found once; its top ten account for around 3%. Sequenced here: CD4+ T cells from PBMCs cultured with HCoV-NL63 spike peptides, sampled before COVID-19 vaccination. All receptors come from a human donor who received a COVID-19 vaccine.

The genes are TRBV12-3 or TRBV12-4 and TRBJ2-3; either TRBD1 or TRBD2 may fit D (5 bases each). With 9 bases removed from V and 4 bases from J, the gap between germline ends came to 14 bases. The CDR3 consists of 13 residues. The CDR3 protein is CASSRDGPDTQYF. In DNA, the CDR3 is TGTGCCAGTTCTCGGGACGGTCCAGATACGCAGTATTTT.

V is TRBV18 and J is TRBJ1-2, with TRBD1 as a possible D gene (5 bases). Trimming stripped 10 bases from V and 7 bases from J, with 16 bases between. The CDR3 sequence is 12 residues long. Looked up from germline, CDR1 is KGHSH and CDR2 is LQKENI. For the CDR3, the DNA is TGTGCCACTACCCGGGGGGGTGGTGGCTACACCTTC. It codes for CATTRGGGGYTF. The full variable domain, completed using reference TRBV18 and TRBJ1-2, is NAGVMQNPRHLVRRRGQEARLRCSPMKGHSHVYWYRQLPEEGLKFMVYLQKENIIDESGMPKERFSAEFPKEGPSILRIQQVVRGDSAAYFCATTRGGGGYTFGSGTRLTVV.

The chain carries TRBV19 and TRBJ2-3; TRBD2 matches at 8 bases. This CDR3 has 15 residues. The ends lost 3 bases at V and 1 base at J; junction bases unmatched: 3. Looked up from germline, CDR1 is LNHDA and CDR2 is SQIVND (reference sequence). The CDR3 loop reads CASSITSGRTDTQYF. CDR3 sequence (DNA): TGTGCCAGTAGTATTACTAGCGGACGCACAGATACGCAGTATTTT.

This clone has only a few counts. The chain couples TRBV6-5 to TRBJ1-3, with D uncertain. The germline V gene has CDR1 MNHEY and CDR2 SVGAGI. V lost 2 bases to trimming and J lost 0 bases, with 8 bases between them. The CDR3 spans 15 residues. The CDR3 sequence: CASSYRRLSGNTIYF. In DNA form, the CDR3 reads TGTGCCAGCAGTTACCGCCGCCTCTCTGGAAACACCATATATTTT.

J is TRBJ2-3 and V is TRBV5-4, with a weak D call TRBD1 (7 bases). Germline assignment: CDR1 SGHNT and CDR2 YYREEE (reference sequence). The V end was cut by 4 bases, the J end by 6 bases, with 18 bases between. CDR3 length: 15 residues. This CDR3 is CASSLRQGGMDTQYF. CDR3 DNA sequence: TGTGCCAGCAGCCTCCGACAGGGAGGTATGGATACGCAGTATTTT.

This sequence joins TRBV19 and TRBJ2-5, with TRBD1 as a possible D gene (6 bases). The CDR3 extends over 16 amino acids. Per the germline V gene, CDR1 is LNHDA and CDR2 is SQIVND (reference sequence). V lost 10 bases and J 2 bases, leaving 23 bases between the germline ends. The CDR3 region is CATSNLGTSPQETQYF. The CDR3 DNA reads TGTGCCACCTCGAATTTAGGGACATCGCCTCAAGAGACCCAGTACTTC. Based on the CDR3 plus reference TRBV19 and TRBJ2-5, the full variable domain is DGGITQSPKYLFRKEGQNVTLSCEQNLNHDAMYWYRQDPGQGLRLIYYSQIVNDFQKGDIAEGYSVSREKKESFPLTVTSAQKNPTAFYLCATSNLGTSPQETQYFGPGTRLLVL.

V and J are TRBV24-1 and TRBJ2-3; D is ambiguous. Germline assignment: CDR1 KGHDR and CDR2 SFDVKD. The CDR3 runs to 14 residues. V was shortened by 1 base and J by 0 bases, with 4 bases between the two germline ends. The CDR3 bases are TGTGCCACCAGTGATTTACGTAGCACAGATACGCAGTATTTT. This sequence encodes CATSDLRSTDTQYF.

The V gene is TRBV5-1, the J gene TRBJ1-1; the D is unclear. From germline, CDR1 is SGHRS and CDR2 YFSETQ. The germline V and J ends were trimmed by 0 bases and 0 bases, with 3 bases remaining between them. This CDR3 comprises 13 residues. The CDR3 reads CASSLGVNTEAFF. The CDR3 nucleotides read TGCGCCAGCAGCTTGGGTGTGAACACTGAAGCTTTCTTT.

This clone was observed a handful of times. This chain connects TRBV19 to TRBJ2-5, with 7 bases identical to TRBD2. The CDR3 runs to 15 residues. In germline, CDR1 is LNHDA, CDR2 SQIVND (reference sequence). V lost 5 bases, J lost 1 base, and 7 bases stayed unmatched. The CDR3 bases are TGTGCCAGTAGTTCCATTGGCGGGGGCCAAGAGACCCAGTACTTC. Translated, it gives CASSSIGGGQETQYF.

V is TRBV27 and J is TRBJ1-2, with TRBD1 matching 8 bases. Germline CDR1 and CDR2: MNHEY and SMNVEV (reference sequence). After removal of 6 bases from V and 4 bases from J, the junction contained 7 bases not matched to a gene. The CDR3 loop spans 14 amino acids. DNA for the CDR3: TGTGCCAGCAGACCGACAGGGGCTGGCTATGGCTACACCTTC. Protein product: CASRPTGAGYGYTF.

The rearrangement links TRBV15 to TRBJ2-6; a possible D gene is TRBD1 (5 bases). V gave up 3 bases and J gave up 3 bases, with 15 bases separating them. This CDR3 is 17 amino acids long. Germline V gives CDR1 LNHNV, CDR2 YYDKDF (reference sequence). CDR3 amino acids: CATSSQVGVYGANVLTF. For the CDR3, the DNA is TGTGCCACCAGCAGCCAGGTAGGGGTTTATGGGGCCAACGTCCTGACTTTC.

The chain joins TRBV14 to TRBJ1-2; 7 nucleotides match TRBD1. From germline, CDR1 is SGHDN and CDR2 FVKESK. V shed 6 bases, J shed 7 bases, and the junction held 5 bases outside the gene matches. This CDR3 is built from 12 residues. The CDR3 bases are TGTGCCAGCAGTCGACAGGGTCCTGGCTACACCTTC. Translating it yields CASSRQGPGYTF.

V and J are TRBV28 and TRBJ1-2; 8 nucleotides line up with TRBD1. Germline V gene lookup returns CDR1 MDHEN and CDR2 SYDVKM. CDR3 length equals 14 residues. The V and J ends lost 4 bases and 4 bases, in that order; junction bases with no gene match: 5. CDR3 region: CASSSGGGVYGYTF. CDR3 nucleotide sequence: TGTGCCAGCAGTTCAGGGGGCGGGGTCTATGGCTACACCTTC.

This chain links TRBV2 with TRBJ2-6; perhaps D is TRBD1 or TRBD2 (6 bases each). The CDR3 loop spans 18 amino acids. The germline CDR1 and CDR2 sequences are SNHLY and FYNNEI. Between the trimmed V and J ends, which lost 4 bases and 4 bases, there was a span of 20 bases. The CDR3 DNA sequence: TGTGCCAGCAGTGTCCTAATAGGGGGGTTCTCCGGGGCCAACGTCCTGACTTTC. This sequence encodes CASSVLIGGFSGANVLTF.

The chain combines TRBV18 with TRBJ1-5; 8 bases line up with TRBD1. Germline trimming cut 6 bases from V and 9 bases from J; bases unmatched to any gene: 10. CDR3 size: 14 residues. Germline loops: CDR1 KGHSH, CDR2 LQKENI. DNA of the CDR3: TGTGCCAGCTCCCACGGACAGGGTGGGACGCCCCAGCATTTT. Translation: CASSHGQGGTPQHF. Looking up the rest from reference TRBV18 and TRBJ1-5 gives the full variable domain: NAGVMQNPRHLVRRRGQEARLRCSPMKGHSHVYWYRQLPEEGLKFMVYLQKENIIDESGMPKERFSAEFPKEGPSILRIQQVVRGDSAAYFCASSHGQGGTPQHFGDGTRLSIL.

As regards this clone: One junction end disagrees with the germline gene, perhaps due to a read error. This chain uses TRBV7-8 with TRBJ2-1; D possibly corresponds to TRBD2 (6 bases). Germline V gene lookup returns CDR1 SGHVS and CDR2 FQNEAQ. This CDR3 region has 15 residues. The CDR3 DNA reads TGTGCCAGCAGCGTAGCCGGGACTGGAATCAATGAGCAGTTCTTC. Protein sequence: CASSVAGTGINEQFF.

V is TRBV24-1 and J is TRBJ2-5; D is possibly TRBD2 (5 bases). CDR1 is KGHDR and CDR2 is SFDVKD in the germline V gene. Trimming shortened V by 6 bases and J by 5 bases, and 15 bases separated the two germline ends. The CDR3 covers 14 residues. Here the CDR3 reads CATSRPGSVETQYF. The CDR3, as DNA: TGTGCCACCAGTCGCCCAGGTAGCGTGGAGACCCAGTACTTC.

This chain uses TRBV21-1 with TRBJ2-7; TRBD2 is taken as the D call from the table, unchecked against the DNA. TRBV21-1 is a known pseudogene. This CDR3 spans 12 amino acids. DNA of the CDR3: TGTGCCAGCAGTGGAGGGGAGCGCGAGCAGTACGTC. As protein: CASSGGEREQYV.

The V call is TRBV18, the J call TRBJ1-5; D is ambiguous. Trimming stripped 6 bases from V and 7 bases from J, with 10 bases between. Germline V gene data show CDR1 as KGHSH and CDR2 as LQKENI. The CDR3 is made up of 12 amino acids. The CDR3 reads CASSILGQPQHF. The CDR3 region has the DNA TGTGCCAGCTCCATCCTTGGCCAGCCCCAGCATTTT.

The genes are TRBV5-1 and TRBJ2-3, with 8 bases lining up with TRBD2. V was clipped by 4 bases and J by 4 bases; unmatched bases: 5. CDR3 length: 14 amino acids. Looked up from germline, CDR1 is SGHRS and CDR2 is YFSETQ. The CDR3 reads CASSVSGMADTQYF. The CDR3 DNA reads TGCGCCAGCAGCGTTAGCGGGATGGCAGATACGCAGTATTTT. Drawing the rest from reference TRBV5-1 and TRBJ2-3, the complete variable domain is KAGVTQTPRYLIKTRGQQVTLSCSPISGHRSVSWYQQTPGQGLQFLFEYFSETQRNKGNFPGRFSGRQFSNSRSEMNVSTLELGDSALYLCASSVSGMADTQYFGPGTRLTVL.

This clone showed up just a few times. This rearrangement joins TRBV3-1 (or the pseudogene TRBV3-2) to TRBJ2-2; D is possibly TRBD1 or TRBD2 (6 bases each). Looked up from germline, CDR1 is LGHDT and CDR2 is YNNKEL (reference sequence). The CDR3 length is 16 residues. Trimming cost V 5 bases and J 2 bases, with 15 bases left between them. The CDR3 region is CASSVRGGPNTGELFF. The CDR3 DNA is TGTGCCAGCAGCGTGAGAGGGGGGCCCAACACCGGGGAGCTGTTTTTT.

This chain uses TRBV18 with TRBJ2-2; a possible D gene is TRBD1 (6 bases). Germline lookup yields CDR1 KGHSH and CDR2 LQKENI. Trimming pared 3 bases from V and 4 bases from J, leaving 15 bases between. The CDR3 has 16 residues. The CDR3: CASSPRAGVRTGELFF. The CDR3 DNA reads as TGTGCCAGCTCACCCCGGGCAGGGGTCCGCACCGGGGAGCTGTTTTTT.

This chain connects TRBV30 to TRBJ2-5; either TRBD1 or TRBD2 may supply D (5 bases each). Trimming cost V 0 bases and J 5 bases, with 13 bases left between them. The germline gives CDR1 GTSNPN, CDR2 SVGIG (reference sequence). The CDR3 length is 14 residues. This CDR3 is CAWSVNSGRETQYF. The CDR3 nucleotides are TGTGCCTGGAGTGTAAATTCGGGGCGGGAGACCCAGTACTTC.

This chain uses TRBV30 with TRBJ2-1; 9 positions agree with TRBD2. Per the germline V gene, CDR1 is GTSNPN and CDR2 is SVGIG (reference sequence). The CDR3 totals 14 residues. V dropped 0 bases and J dropped 9; count of bases not matched to a gene: 6. CDR3 residues: CAWSVQRGAAEQFF. DNA of the CDR3: TGTGCCTGGAGTGTACAGCGGGGGGCGGCTGAGCAGTTCTTC.

The V gene is TRBV5-1, the J gene TRBJ1-2; maybe TRBD1 (6 bases). With 0 bases removed from V and 4 bases from J, the gap between germline ends came to 22 bases. This CDR3 spans 18 amino acids. The germline gives CDR1 SGHRS, CDR2 YFSETQ. CDR3 region: CASSLGLAGAGSTYGYTF. The DNA for the CDR3 is TGCGCCAGCAGCTTGGGTCTGGCAGGGGCCGGGTCGACCTATGGCTACACCTTC.

The rearrangement links TRBV24-1 to TRBJ2-5; no clear D gene. The V and J ends lost 0 bases and 4 bases respectively, with 2 bases between them. The germline gives CDR1 KGHDR, CDR2 SFDVKD. The CDR3 runs 12 residues. The CDR3 nucleotides read TGTGCCACCAGTGATTTGGCAGAGACCCAGTACTTC. Translated, it gives CATSDLAETQYF.

The J gene is TRBJ1-3, the V gene TRBV28, with 7 bases fitting TRBD1. CDR1 MDHEN and CDR2 SYDVKM come from the germline V gene. Losses at the gene ends were 5 bases for V and 2 bases for J; bases not matched to a gene: 9. The CDR3 extends over 16 amino acids. CDR3 DNA sequence: TGTGCCAGCAGTCCCCTACAAACAGGGGCTGGAAACACCATATATTTT. Translation gives CASSPLQTGAGNTIYF.

V and J are TRBV6-1 and TRBJ1-4; D is unresolved. Germline V CDR1 and CDR2: MNHNS, SASEGT. This CDR3 comprises 13 residues. Trimming cost V 1 base and J 11 bases, with 11 bases left between them. The CDR3 spells CASSEDSLQKLFF. The CDR3, as DNA: TGTGCCAGCAGTGAAGACTCATTGCAGAAACTGTTTTTT.

The chain uses TRBV6-6 and TRBJ2-7; TRBD1 matches 7 bases. CDR3 length equals 13 residues. Germline loops: CDR1 MNHNY, CDR2 SVGAGI (reference sequence). V shed 5 bases, J shed 2 bases, and the junction held 3 bases outside the gene matches. CDR3 region: CASSPGTAYEQYV. Here the CDR3 DNA reads TGTGCCAGCAGTCCCGGGACAGCCTACGAGCAGTACGTC.

The chain recombines TRBV9 with TRBJ2-5; D uncertain. The length of the CDR3 is 13 residues. Germline V CDR1 and CDR2: SGDLS, YYNGEE. V dropped 0 bases and J dropped 2 bases, with 5 bases sitting between them. The chain's CDR3 is CASSVAGQETQYF. DNA for the CDR3: TGTGCCAGCAGCGTAGCCGGTCAAGAGACCCAGTACTTC.

This rearrangement joins TRBV5-5 to TRBJ2-2, with D possibly TRBD2 on 7 matching bases. Looked up from germline, CDR1 is SGHKS and CDR2 is YYEKEE (reference sequence). Trimming removed 2 bases at V and 2 bases at J, with 13 bases between. This CDR3 spans 16 amino acids. CDR3 sequence (DNA): TGTGCCAGCAGCTTCCAGGCGGGGGCAAACACCGGGGAGCTGTTTTTT. It is translated as CASSFQAGANTGELFF.